Detailed here is one TCR beta chain. This clone's antigen is unknown. Qualities for individual bases were not recorded, and no much larger clone is one base off. This sample is drawn from a study of T cell clonotyping in hematopoietic cell transplantation (dated by TCRdb to 2020 to 2023). With respect to the entire study: A total of 120 to 150 blood samples were gathered in the study from roughly 40 consecutive transplant recipients along with their related donors. Patients were recruited between September 2015 and early 2017 and followed until September 2020 or death.

CDR1 and CDR2 were assigned from the germline V gene (reference sequence) as MNHEY and SMNVEV. The CDR3 holds 15 amino acids from the cysteine to the phenylalanine. Solely the CDR3 DNA is kept, with 45 bases framed from the first base. The germline V and J ends show losses of 3 bases and 1 base respectively, and no gene match explains 6 bases of the junction. General study outcomes and caveats: Sample size was limited, and cells were not sorted, so CD4 and CD8 repertoire contributions could not be separated. Recipient repertoires showed only a small fraction of overlap with donor repertoires, and over 95% appeared de novo at the given depth. After transplant, TCR diversity in recipients dropped, and pathologically expanded clonotypes climbed progressively between day 30 and day 180. Broader TCR repertoire diversity after transplant was predicted by Inverse Simpson Index values from donors and from recipients before transplant.

The immunoSEQ assay, a bias-controlled multiplex PCR using V- and J-specific primers, was used to amplify TCR beta CDR3 regions from genomic DNA. In a second PCR step, a proprietary barcode and Illumina adapter sequences were attached to the CDR3 amplicons. An Illumina MiSeq instrument was used to sequence the CDR3 libraries. The authors' pipeline ran thus. Export and quality control were handled in immunoSEQ Analyzer 3.0, while downstream analyses relied on R Bioconductor and Immunarch. Only productive rearrangements in the normalized downsampled data set were used to calculate repertoire metrics. In the normalized cohort, a clonotype counted as pathologically expanded if the clonotype was larger than 5 templates. Repertoire diversity was measured with the Inverse Simpson Index. The non-normalized data set was used for CMV-specificity analyses so that all clonotypes could be captured. Imported from immuneACCESS, the table was reduced by TCRdb to in-frame sequences with V and J called. These copies leave out some clones; in studies compared against another copy, an unresolved V gene accounts for under half, and the cause of the remainder is not known. From that table come the V and J calls and clone size; the DNA was used to work out D and trimming. Across this sample there are about 12,000 clones, with roughly 83% seen only once. The leading ten clones occupy 5.8% of the sample.

In the paper's terms, the time point label means: 100 days after allo-HCT. Blood from recipients was drawn roughly 28 days before transplant, then again at days 30, 100 and 180 after transplant. Nuclei Lysis Solution was used to extract genomic DNA from fresh or cryopreserved unfractionated peripheral blood mononuclear cells. The material sequenced was PBMCs, taken 100 days after allogeneic stem cell transplant. The sequence came from a female patient in her thirties or forties who had an allogeneic stem cell transplant from a related donor, so T cells may come from the graft donor. Some clones in this sample may be carry-over from other donors' samples. Rearrangement joined TRBV27 to TRBJ2-7; 7 nucleotides in the junction match TRBD1. The DNA reads TGTGCCAGCAGTTTGGGGACAGTTCCATCCTACGAGCAGTACTTC. Its amino acids are CASSLGTVPSYEQYF.